Sequencing of this T cell receptor beta chain was carried out in a study of blood T cell repertoires in COVID-19. The overall study: Sample material is recorded as cDNA or gDNA derived from T cells, B-cell-depleted T cells, or PBMCs.

Original data processing: Amplified reference gene primers provided the basis for estimating nucleated cell counts. The method was immunoSEQ multiplex PCR; TCRdb's version includes in-frame clones alone and lacks a portion of them. From that table come the V and J calls and clone size; the DNA was used to work out D and trimming. The table has over 150,000 clones, around 80% seen once. The CDR3 totals 16 residues. J was trimmed by 0 bases and V by 6 bases; bases with no gene match: 5. Germline V gene lookup returns CDR1 ENHRY and CDR2 SYGVKD. The gene calls are TRBV10-3 and TRBJ2-1; the match to TRBD2 covers 10 bases. The origin of this receptor is a man in his 60s with acute or convalescent COVID-19. Sequenced sample: peripheral blood. This chain's CDR3 is CAISPSGGSSYNEQFF. The CDR3 DNA sequence: TGTGCCATCAGCCCTAGCGGGGGTAGCTCCTACAATGAGCAGTTCTTC.